The clone carrying this T cell receptor beta chain was detected only a few times. Its cognate antigen is unknown. The data stem from a study of T-cell reconstitution after alpha-beta-depleted transplantation in children. Study-wide findings and caveats: At the one-year point after transplant, T-cell counts and TCRbeta diversity were found to come mostly from T cells that had been newly produced. Several hundred graft clones that had expanded were reportedly the source of alpha-beta T cells about two months after transplant. Certain patients had high TCRbeta diversity at day 60, and it came from recipient T cells and thymic progenitors that survived.

Preparation of the TCRbeta library involved a method that used unique molecular identifiers. TCRdb passed the PCR reads through MiXCR, listing each CDR3 protein once. The sample holds about a million distinct CDR3 sequences; around 30% are singletons and the top ten take around 30%. Germline V gene sequence: CDR1 MGHRA, CDR2 YSYEKL. Trimming took off 4 bases at V and 8 bases at J, with 14 bases between the two ends. There are 14 residues in the CDR3. The V call is TRBV4-1, the J call TRBJ2-2, with D perhaps TRBD1 or TRBD2 (5 bases each). The source of this sequence is a boy under two years old who had a stem cell transplant for SCID, so the T cells may come from the graft donor. Material: PBMCs, mostly from graft donor cells, obtained 360 days after TCRalphabeta/CD19-depleted stem cell transplant. The chain's CDR3 is CASSPGLSTGELFF. In DNA form, the CDR3 reads TGCGCCAGCAGCCCGGGGCTGTCGACGGGGGAGCTGTTTTTT.